This TCR beta chain was sequenced in a study of beta chain features in type 1 diabetes. The germline V gene has CDR1 SNHLY and CDR2 FYNNEI. This CDR3 has 11 residues. Reverse transcription of all isolated RNA meant that expressed TCRB transcripts were sequenced. The study sequenced naive, central memory and regulatory T cell samples to an average of roughly 3.8 million reads. Using immunoSEQ multiplex PCR, the repertoire was profiled, and TCRdb retains in-frame clones only, with some absent. The sample consists of under 200,000 clones, approximately 9.9% of them appearing once. Sequencing used central memory CD4+ T cells from blood. This TCR was sampled from a woman aged 18-30 years in good health. The rearrangement uses TRBV2 and TRBJ2-5, with D hard to call. TRBJ2-7 matches the DNA end more closely, so the J call is doubtful. CDR3 residues: CASQASHEQYF. CDR3 sequence (DNA): TGTGCCAGTCAGGCGTCCCACGAGCAGTACTTC.